The TCR beta chain described here comes from a study of regulatory T cells in long-lasting Graves disease. Germline CDR1 reads MGHDK; CDR2 reads SYGVNS. The CDR3 is 14 amino acids. Trimming left V 2 bases short and J 7 bases short, with 9 bases between. Time point in this sample: newly diagnosed GD, antithyroid drugs for less than 3 months. PBMC RNA served as the TCR library source. Arm-PCR of CDR3 regions with iRepertoire HTBI primers generated TCR beta libraries. TCRdb used MiXCR to reprocess the multiplex PCR reads, holding one entry per CDR3 protein. The profile covers about 620,000 distinct CDR3 sequences, with 15% to 20% appearing a single time and around a sixth taken by the ten largest. The same data also contributed to another study, on T cells in Graves' hyperthyroidism and ophthalmopathy. That study adds: In blood, most of the thyroid clonotypes expanded above 0.001 were also present.

The receptor was isolated from a woman younger than 45 with Graves disease. The genes are TRBV25-1 and TRBJ1-6; the D gene is possibly TRBD1 (5 bases). Sequencing was performed on peripheral blood mononuclear cells (PBMCs), taken at new diagnosis, from a patient treated with antithyroid drugs. The CDR3 sequence: CASSEQGGNSPLHF. Here the CDR3 DNA reads TGTGCCAGCAGTGAACAGGGTGGAAATTCACCCCTCCACTTT.